The 9 T cell receptor beta chains below all came from one sample that was sequenced in a study of blood T cell repertoires in COVID-19. Assay used: immunoSEQ multiplex PCR; TCRdb lists only in-frame clones, some missing. The data hold about 320,000 clones, with around 90% observed a single time. Sequenced material: PBMCs or T cells enriched from blood (not recorded which). All receptors derive from a young woman who had recovered from COVID-19.

The rearrangement links TRBV9 to TRBJ2-1, with 8 positions matching TRBD1. Per germline, CDR1 SGDLS and CDR2 YYNGEE. The CDR3 contains 14 residues. V gave up 2 bases and J gave up 7 bases; unmatched junction bases: 5. The CDR3 here is CASSVGQGKNEQFF. The CDR3 coding sequence is TGTGCCAGCAGCGTCGGACAGGGTAAGAATGAGCAGTTCTTC.

The chain recombines TRBV4-1 with TRBJ1-6; tentatively, D is TRBD1 (5 bases). Germline V gene sequence: CDR1 MGHRA, CDR2 YSYEKL. This CDR3 is 14 amino acids long. Trimming took 4 bases from V and 8 from J, leaving 12 bases between them. This CDR3 reads CASSPRGGYSPLHF. The CDR3 nucleotides read TGCGCCAGCAGCCCCCGCGGGGGTTATTCACCCCTCCACTTT.

The V and J genes are TRBV7-9 and TRBJ2-3; D is perhaps TRBD2 (5 bases). CDR3 length equals 14 residues. Germline loops: CDR1 SEHNR, CDR2 FQNEAQ (reference sequence). Trimming cost V 3 bases and J 6 bases, with 13 bases left between them. CDR3 bases: TGTGCCAGCAGCTTTAACTCCCCGGGGGATACGCAGTATTTT. It codes for CASSFNSPGDTQYF.

The chain has TRBV5-6 and TRBJ1-5; 9 bases map to TRBD1. The CDR3 is 14 amino acids. CDR1 SGHDT and CDR2 YYEEEE come from the germline V gene. Trimming cost V 4 bases and J 1 base; bases outside gene matches: 0. The DNA of the CDR3 is TGTGCCAGCAGCGACAGGGGGAGCAATCAGCCCCAGCATTTT. This encodes CASSDRGSNQPQHF.

The rearrangement links TRBV5-1 to TRBJ2-1; a possible D gene is TRBD1 (5 bases). The V end lost 0 bases, the J end lost 1 base, and 5 bases lay between the germline ends. There are 14 residues in the CDR3. Looked up from germline, CDR1 is SGHRS and CDR2 is YFSETQ. DNA for the CDR3: TGCGCCAGCAGCTTGGACAGGTCCTACAATGAGCAGTTCTTC. It yields the protein CASSLDRSYNEQFF. Filled out from reference TRBV5-1 and TRBJ2-1, the complete variable domain reads KAGVTQTPRYLIKTRGQQVTLSCSPISGHRSVSWYQQTPGQGLQFLFEYFSETQRNKGNFPGRFSGRQFSNSRSEMNVSTLELGDSALYLCASSLDRSYNEQFFGPGTRLTVL.

V is TRBV13 and J is TRBJ2-4, with 12 bases matching TRBD1. Germline trimming cut 5 bases from V and 6 bases from J; bases unmatched to any gene: 8. This CDR3 is 16 amino acids long. Germline lookup yields CDR1 PRHDT and CDR2 FYEKMQ (reference sequence). The CDR3 here is CASSTQGQGAGNIQYF. Written as DNA, the CDR3 is TGTGCCAGCAGCACTCAGGGACAGGGGGCCGGAAACATTCAGTACTTC.

The chain carries TRBV7-8 and TRBJ2-7, with a weak D call TRBD2 (7 bases). Germline CDR1 is SGHVS and CDR2 is FQNEAQ. V lost 5 bases, J lost 2 bases, and 22 bases lay in between. CDR3 length: 17 residues. The CDR3 sequence: CASSAYGGQGHTYEQYF. Here the CDR3 DNA reads TGTGCCAGCAGCGCGTACGGGGGGCAGGGCCATACCTACGAGCAGTACTTC.

This clone was picked up one time. The chain carries TRBV18 and TRBJ1-3; 7 positions agree with TRBD1. Trimming cost V 6 bases and J 2 bases; bases outside gene matches: 10. CDR3 length: 16 residues. Germline V gene sequence: CDR1 KGHSH, CDR2 LQKENI. The CDR3 DNA follows: TGTGCCAGCTCCCCAGTGGAGGGGGCCCCTGGAAACACCATATATTTT. This translates into CASSPVEGAPGNTIYF.

The chain links TRBV7-2 to TRBJ2-3; possibly TRBD1 for D (5 bases). Germline V gene lookup returns CDR1 SGHTA and CDR2 FQGNSA. Trimming removed 6 bases from V and 6 bases from J, with 10 bases in between. CDR3 length equals 12 residues. The CDR3 coding sequence is TGTGCCAGCAGAGAGGACACCGATACGCAGTATTTT. Residues: CASREDTDTQYF. The full variable domain, completed using reference TRBV7-2 and TRBJ2-3, is GAGVSQSPSNKVTEKGKDVELRCDPISGHTALYWYRQSLGQGLEFLIYFQGNSAPDKSGLPSDRFSAERTGGSVSTLTIQRTQQEDSAVYLCASREDTDTQYFGPGTRLTVL.